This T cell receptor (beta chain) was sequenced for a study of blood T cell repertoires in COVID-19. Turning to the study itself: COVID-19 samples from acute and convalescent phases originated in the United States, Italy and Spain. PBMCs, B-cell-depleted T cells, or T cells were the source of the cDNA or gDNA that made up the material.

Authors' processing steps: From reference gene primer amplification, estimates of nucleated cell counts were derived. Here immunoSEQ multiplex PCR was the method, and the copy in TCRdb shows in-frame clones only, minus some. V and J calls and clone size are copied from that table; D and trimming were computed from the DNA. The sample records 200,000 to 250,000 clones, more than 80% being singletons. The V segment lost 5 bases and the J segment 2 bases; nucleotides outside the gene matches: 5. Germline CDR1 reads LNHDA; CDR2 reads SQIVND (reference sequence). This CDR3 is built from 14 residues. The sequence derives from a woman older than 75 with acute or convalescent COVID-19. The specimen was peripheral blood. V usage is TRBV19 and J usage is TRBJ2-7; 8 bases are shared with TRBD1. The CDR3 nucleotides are TGTGCCAGTAGTCTGACAGGGGAACCCTACGAGCAGTACTTC. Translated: CASSLTGEPYEQYF.